This T cell receptor (beta chain) comes out of a study of control samples from healthy donors and cancer patients. This clone appeared a few times. Sequencing was performed with immunoSEQ multiplex PCR; in TCRdb, only in-frame clones are kept and a portion is missing. The profile shows more than 60,000 clones, 90% of them singletons. This CDR3 is 18 amino acids long. J lost 0 bases, V lost 1 base, and 9 bases had no gene match. Germline assignment: CDR1 SGHTA and CDR2 FQGTGA. Sequencing used PBMCs. The receptor comes from a man aged 60 to 69 with colorectal cancer. The chain uses TRBV7-3 and TRBJ1-5, with 7 bases that match TRBD1. Written as DNA, the CDR3 is TGTGCCAGCAGCTTAATAGGAGGGGGCATCTATAGCAATCAGCCCCAGCATTTT. As protein: CASSLIGGGIYSNQPQHF.